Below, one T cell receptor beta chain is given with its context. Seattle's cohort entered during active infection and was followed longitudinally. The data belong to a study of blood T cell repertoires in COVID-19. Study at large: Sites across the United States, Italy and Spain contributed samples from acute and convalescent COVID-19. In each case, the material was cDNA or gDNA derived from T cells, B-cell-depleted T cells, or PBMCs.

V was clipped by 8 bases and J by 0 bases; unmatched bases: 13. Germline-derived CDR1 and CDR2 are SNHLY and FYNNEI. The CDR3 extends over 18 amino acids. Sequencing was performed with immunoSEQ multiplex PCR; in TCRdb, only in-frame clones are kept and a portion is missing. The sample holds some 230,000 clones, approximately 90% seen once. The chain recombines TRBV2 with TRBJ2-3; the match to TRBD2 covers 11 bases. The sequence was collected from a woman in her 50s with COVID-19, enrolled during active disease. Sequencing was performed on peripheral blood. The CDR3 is CASLRGLAGGWSTDTQYF. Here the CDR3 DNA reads TGTGCCAGCCTAAGGGGGCTAGCGGGGGGATGGAGCACAGATACGCAGTATTTT.